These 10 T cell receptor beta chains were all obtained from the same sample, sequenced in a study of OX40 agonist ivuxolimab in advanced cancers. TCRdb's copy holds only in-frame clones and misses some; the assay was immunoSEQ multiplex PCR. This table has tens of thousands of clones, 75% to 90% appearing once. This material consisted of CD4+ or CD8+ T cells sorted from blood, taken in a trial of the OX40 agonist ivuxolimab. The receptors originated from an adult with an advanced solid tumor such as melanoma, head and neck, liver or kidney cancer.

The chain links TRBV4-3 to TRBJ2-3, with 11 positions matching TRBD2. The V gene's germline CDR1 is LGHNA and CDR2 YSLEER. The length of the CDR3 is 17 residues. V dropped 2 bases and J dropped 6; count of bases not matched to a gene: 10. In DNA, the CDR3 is TGCGCCAGCAGCCAATACCTCCTAGCGGGAGGTATGGATACGCAGTATTTT. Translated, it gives CASSQYLLAGGMDTQYF.

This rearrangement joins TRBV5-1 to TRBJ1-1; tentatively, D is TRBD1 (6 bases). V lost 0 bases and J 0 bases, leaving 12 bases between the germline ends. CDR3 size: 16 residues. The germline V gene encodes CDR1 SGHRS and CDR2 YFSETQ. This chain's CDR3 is CASSLEGQPMNTEAFF. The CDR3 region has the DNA TGCGCCAGCAGCTTGGAAGGACAGCCAATGAACACTGAAGCTTTCTTT.

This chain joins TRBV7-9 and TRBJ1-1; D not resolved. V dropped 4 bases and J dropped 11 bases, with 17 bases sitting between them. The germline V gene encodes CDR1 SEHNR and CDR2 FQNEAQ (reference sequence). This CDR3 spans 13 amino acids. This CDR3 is CASSSQGGLGAFF. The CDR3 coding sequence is TGTGCCAGCAGCTCCCAAGGCGGATTGGGGGCTTTCTTT. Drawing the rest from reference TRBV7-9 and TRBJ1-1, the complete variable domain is DTGVSQNPRHKITKRGQNVTFRCDPISEHNRLYWYRQTLGQGPEFLTYFQNEAQLEKSRLLSDRFSAERPKGSFSTLEIQRTEQGDSAMYLCASSSQGGLGAFFGQGTRLTVV.

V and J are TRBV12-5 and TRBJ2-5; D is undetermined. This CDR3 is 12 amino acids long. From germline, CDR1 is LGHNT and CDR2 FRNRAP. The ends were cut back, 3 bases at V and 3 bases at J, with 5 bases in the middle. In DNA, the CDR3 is TGTGCTAGTGGTTTATCAGAAGAGACCCAGTACTTC. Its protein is CASGLSEETQYF. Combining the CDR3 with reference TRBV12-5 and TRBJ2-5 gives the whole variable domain DARVTQTPRHKVTEMGQEVTMRCQPILGHNTVFWYRQTMMQGLELLAYFRNRAPLDDSGMPKDRFSAEMPDATLATLKIQPSEPRDSAVYFCASGLSEETQYFGPGTRLLVL.

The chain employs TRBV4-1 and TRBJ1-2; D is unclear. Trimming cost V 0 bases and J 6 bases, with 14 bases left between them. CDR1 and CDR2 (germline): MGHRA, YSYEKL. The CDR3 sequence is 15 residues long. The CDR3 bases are TGCGCCAGCAGCCAAGACCCGCGACCGGCGGATGGCTACACCTTC. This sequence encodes CASSQDPRPADGYTF.

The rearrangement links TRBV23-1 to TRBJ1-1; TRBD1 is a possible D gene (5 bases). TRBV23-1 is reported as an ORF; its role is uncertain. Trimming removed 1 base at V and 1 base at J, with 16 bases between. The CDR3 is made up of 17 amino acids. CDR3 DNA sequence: TGCGCCAGCAGTCAATTGGCTCAGGGAAGGGGGAACACTGAAGCTTTCTTT. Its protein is CASSQLAQGRGNTEAFF.

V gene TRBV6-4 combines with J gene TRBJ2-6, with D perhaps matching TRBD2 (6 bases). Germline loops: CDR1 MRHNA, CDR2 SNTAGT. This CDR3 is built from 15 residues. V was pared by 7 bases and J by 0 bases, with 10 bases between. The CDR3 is CASKRRGSGANVLTF. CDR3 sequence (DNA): TGTGCCAGCAAAAGGAGGGGCTCTGGGGCCAACGTCCTGACTTTC.

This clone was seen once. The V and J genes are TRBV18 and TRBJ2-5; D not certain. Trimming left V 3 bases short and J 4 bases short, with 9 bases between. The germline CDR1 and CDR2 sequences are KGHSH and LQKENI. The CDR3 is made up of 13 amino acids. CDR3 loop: CASSPGLGETQYF. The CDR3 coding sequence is TGTGCCAGCTCACCGGGGTTGGGAGAGACCCAGTACTTC. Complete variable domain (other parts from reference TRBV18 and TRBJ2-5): NAGVMQNPRHLVRRRGQEARLRCSPMKGHSHVYWYRQLPEEGLKFMVYLQKENIIDESGMPKERFSAEFPKEGPSILRIQQVVRGDSAAYFCASSPGLGETQYFGPGTRLLVL.

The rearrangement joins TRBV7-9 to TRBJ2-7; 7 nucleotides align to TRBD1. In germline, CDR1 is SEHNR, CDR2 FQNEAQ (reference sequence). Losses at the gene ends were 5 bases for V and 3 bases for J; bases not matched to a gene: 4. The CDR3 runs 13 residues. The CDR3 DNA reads TGTGCCAGCAGCACCCGGGACAGCTACGAGCAGTACTTC. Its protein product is CASSTRDSYEQYF.

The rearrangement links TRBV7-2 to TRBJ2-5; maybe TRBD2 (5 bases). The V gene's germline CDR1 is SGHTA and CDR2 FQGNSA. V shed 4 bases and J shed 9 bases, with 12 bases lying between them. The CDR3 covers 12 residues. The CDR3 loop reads CASSSGSRAQYF. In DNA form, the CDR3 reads TGTGCCAGCAGCTCCGGGTCGCGGGCCCAGTACTTC.